Considering frequency, the clone carrying this TCR beta chain is medium-sized. Its matching antigen is unknown. This CDR3 comprises 14 residues. In germline, CDR1 is SEHNR, CDR2 FQNEAQ (reference sequence). These data belong to a study of CXCR3-negative and CXCR3-positive naive CD8 T cells. Whole-study findings and limits: The study found more hydrophobic TRB CDR3s in CXCR3-positive naive cells than in CXCR3-negative naive cells.

Preparation of TRB cDNA libraries relied on 5' RACE carrying UMI labels. For each CDR3 protein, TCRdb gives one entry from its re-call of the 5' RACE reads, without DNA. The ten most abundant clones cover 0.95% to 1.4% of a sample with tens of thousands of distinct CDR3 sequences. The V gene is TRBV7-9, the J gene TRBJ1-1. Sequencing was performed on naive CXCR3- CD8+ T cells from blood. Subset given: CD45RO-CCR7+CD27+CD95- naive CD8+ T cells lacking CXCR3 (TNR3-). The receptor's source is a human donor in good health. Some clones in this sample may be carry-over from other donors' samples. CDR3 sequence reads: CASSSTSLNTEAFF.